This T cell receptor (beta chain) was captured by sequencing in a study of blood T cell repertoires in COVID-19. Study background: Material from acute and convalescent COVID-19 was sourced from the United States, Italy and Spain.

Original processing notes: Counts of nucleated cells, estimated from reference gene primer amplification, were obtained. Sequencing used immunoSEQ multiplex PCR; TCRdb keeps in-frame clones, though not all of them. V and J calls plus clone size are reproduced from that table; the DNA served to infer D and trimming. Of approximately 180,000 clones in the sample, around 90% were seen once. The length of the CDR3 is 15 residues. The germline CDR1 and CDR2 sequences are LGHNA and YSLEER. V was cut by 0 bases and J by 10 bases, with 13 bases left in between. Material for sequencing was peripheral blood. The sequence was collected from a man aged 45-65 years with acute or convalescent COVID-19. V is TRBV4-3 and J is TRBJ1-6, with D possibly being TRBD1 (6 bases). In DNA, the CDR3 is TGCGCCAGCAGCCAAGATTGGGGGCCTGGATCACCCCTCCACTTT. Its translation is CASSQDWGPGSPLHF.